The 30 T cell receptor beta chains below were found in one sample sequenced in a study of T cells in Graves' hyperthyroidism and ophthalmopathy. Using RNA transcripts as the source, TCR beta CDR3 regions were amplified. An initial round of RT-PCR targeting the TCR CDR3 relied on the HTBI primer set. TCRdb passed the multiplex PCR reads through MiXCR, listing each CDR3 protein once. The sample holds approximately 690,000 distinct CDR3 sequences, about 20% seen once. The specimen was blood. These receptors all stem from a man aged 30 to 39 with Graves' ophthalmopathy.

This clonotype was detected only a few times. The gene calls are TRBV12-3 or TRBV12-4 and TRBJ2-2; 8 bases line up with TRBD1. The CDR3 totals 15 residues. The ends lost 3 bases at V and 6 bases at J; junction bases unmatched: 6. The CDR3 region is CASSFGQQGAGELFF. The CDR3 coding sequence is TGTGCCAGCAGTTTCGGACAACAGGGGGCCGGGGAGCTGTTTTTT.

The rearrangement joins TRBV5-5 to TRBJ2-2, with TRBD2 matching 7 bases. V shed 2 bases and J 0 bases; nucleotides not matched to a gene: 4. The CDR3 has 16 residues. Germline V CDR1 and CDR2: SGHKS, YYEKEE (reference sequence). The CDR3 sequence is CASSFWGGTNTGELFF. The CDR3 region has the DNA TGTGCCAGCAGCTTTTGGGGGGGGACGAACACCGGGGAGCTGTTTTTT.

Comments on this clonotype: This may be a read error: a much more frequent sequence differs by one nucleotide. The rearrangement links TRBV12-3 or TRBV12-4 to TRBJ1-5; a possible D gene is TRBD1 (6 bases). CDR3 length: 11 residues. This CDR3 is CASSFGQTQRF. CDR3 nucleotides: TGTGCCAGCAGTTTCGGACAGACCCAGCGTTTT.

This clonotype was detected many times. The V gene is TRBV12-3 or TRBV12-4, the J gene TRBJ2-1; TRBD2 might be the D (6 bases). The CDR3 covers 14 residues. With 8 bases removed from V and 1 base from J, the gap between germline ends came to 12 bases. This CDR3 is CASCGGISYNEQFF. Written as DNA, the CDR3 is TGTGCCAGCTGCGGCGGGATTTCCTACAATGAGCAGTTCTTC.

The CDR3: CASSLKSITGDSWYEQYF. The CDR3 nucleotides read TGTGCCAGCAGCCTAAAGAGCATCACAGGGGATTCCTGGTACGAGCAGTACTTC. The chain is built from TRBV28 and TRBJ2-7; 7 nucleotides agree with TRBD1. There are 18 residues in the CDR3. Germline V gives CDR1 MDHEN, CDR2 SYDVKM. V shed 6 bases and J 4 bases; nucleotides not matched to a gene: 21.

The rearrangement joins TRBV27 to TRBJ2-7; D gene unclear. The CDR3 consists of 14 residues. Germline V gene sequence: CDR1 MNHEY, CDR2 SMNVEV (reference sequence). The germline V and J ends were trimmed by 0 bases and 3 bases, with 9 bases remaining between them. The CDR3 nucleotides read TGTGCCAGCAGTTTATCTCCGGGCTTCTACGAGCAGTACTTC. It codes for CASSLSPGFYEQYF.

V gene TRBV30 combines with J gene TRBJ2-7; TRBD1 aligns across 9 bases. The CDR3 extends over 15 amino acids. Germline V CDR1 and CDR2: GTSNPN, SVGIG (reference sequence). The V segment lost 3 bases and the J segment 2 bases; nucleotides outside the gene matches: 8. CDR3 DNA sequence: TGTGCCTGGAGCGACGGGACAGGGAATGCCTACGAGCAGTACTTC. Its protein product is CAWSDGTGNAYEQYF.

This clonotype appeared a few times. V and J are TRBV12-3 or TRBV12-4 and TRBJ2-3, with a possible D match to TRBD2 (6 bases). Trimming shortened V by 5 bases and J by 6 bases, and 12 bases separated the two germline ends. This CDR3 region has 13 residues. In DNA, the CDR3 is TGTGCCAGCAGTGTGGCGGGATTGGATACGCAGTATTTT. As protein: CASSVAGLDTQYF.

V and J are TRBV29-1 and TRBJ2-7; 7 nucleotides match TRBD1. Losses at the gene ends were 6 bases for V and 4 bases for J; bases not matched to a gene: 15. The germline V gene encodes CDR1 SQVTM and CDR2 ANQGSEA. The CDR3 is made up of 15 amino acids. CDR3 residues: CSVRQGEARLYEQYF. CDR3 nucleotides: TGCAGCGTACGACAGGGCGAAGCCAGACTATACGAGCAGTACTTC.

The V call is TRBV27, the J call TRBJ2-1, with 8 positions matching TRBD2. The CDR3 totals 16 residues. Looked up from germline, CDR1 is MNHEY and CDR2 is SMNVEV (reference sequence). The ends lost 5 bases at V and 0 bases at J; junction bases unmatched: 6. CDR3 DNA: TGTGCCAGCAGTAAACTAGCGGAGAGCTCCTACAATGAGCAGTTCTTC. Protein product: CASSKLAESSYNEQFF.

This chain links TRBV27 with TRBJ1-3, with 7 bases that match TRBD1. The CDR3 spans 19 residues. J lost 0 bases, V lost 5 bases, and 16 bases had no gene match. Germline CDR1 is MNHEY and CDR2 is SMNVEV (reference sequence). The CDR3 DNA sequence: TGTGCCAGCAGTCCGGGGTCCCTCTACAGGGGCGACTCTGGAAACACCATATATTTT. It specifies CASSPGSLYRGDSGNTIYF.

In this sample, this clonotype turned up many times. In DNA form, the CDR3 reads TGTGCCAGCAGTCTACTCATGTCGGGGCAATCGATTGGCTACACCTTC. It encodes CASSLLMSGQSIGYTF. The V and J genes are TRBV28 and TRBJ1-2, with D possibly TRBD1 on 5 matching bases. CDR1 is MDHEN and CDR2 is SYDVKM in the germline V gene. The V end lost 5 bases, the J end lost 7 bases, and 23 bases lay between the germline ends. The CDR3 runs to 16 residues.

This clonotype was found a few times. The chain couples TRBV27 to TRBJ2-1; TRBD1 matches 8 bases. After removal of 4 bases from V and 5 bases from J, the junction contained 4 bases not matched to a gene. Germline V gives CDR1 MNHEY, CDR2 SMNVEV (reference sequence). CDR3 length: 14 residues. This chain's CDR3 is CASSWTGRNNEQFF. Here the CDR3 DNA reads TGTGCCAGCAGTTGGACAGGGCGAAACAATGAGCAGTTCTTC.

This clonotype appeared a few times. For the CDR3, the DNA is TGTGCCAGCAGTCAGACCCTGCGGGAGACCCAGTACTTC. Translation: CASSQTLRETQYF. The gene calls are TRBV28 and TRBJ2-5; D gene ambiguous. V gave up 5 bases and J gave up 5 bases, with 12 bases separating them. Germline V lookup: CDR1 MDHEN, CDR2 SYDVKM. CDR3 length: 13 amino acids.

The V and J genes are TRBV18 and TRBJ2-1; tentative D call: TRBD1 (5 bases). CDR1 KGHSH and CDR2 LQKENI come from the germline V gene. The CDR3 length is 16 residues. Trimming pared 1 base from V and 5 bases from J, leaving 15 bases between. CDR3 DNA: TGTGCCAGCTCACCACGGGGCAGCCCTGCAGACAATGAGCAGTTCTTC. This codes for CASSPRGSPADNEQFF.

This clonotype appeared a few times. The chain has TRBV10-2 and TRBJ2-7; 10 nucleotides agree with TRBD1. The germline gives CDR1 WSHSY, CDR2 SAAADI. The CDR3 spans 17 residues. V lost 4 bases, J lost 6 bases, and 15 bases stayed unmatched. This chain's CDR3 is CASSAPWGDRGHGEQYF. CDR3 bases: TGCGCCAGCAGTGCCCCCTGGGGGGACAGGGGTCATGGCGAGCAGTACTTC.

This clonotype was detected ten times or more. This chain links TRBV20-1 with TRBJ2-7; 10 nucleotides align to TRBD2. This CDR3 has 15 residues. Germline CDR1 reads DFQATT; CDR2 reads SNEGSKA (reference sequence). J was trimmed by 0 bases and V by 3 bases; bases with no gene match: 5. This CDR3 reads CSASRLAGDSYEQYF. The CDR3, as DNA: TGCAGTGCTAGTAGGCTAGCGGGAGACTCCTACGAGCAGTACTTC.

This chain joins TRBV11-2 and TRBJ2-7, with 8 bases identical to TRBD1. The trim removed 4 bases at V and 4 bases at J, leaving 9 bases unmatched. Per germline, CDR1 SGHAT and CDR2 FQNNGV. There are 15 residues in the CDR3. Written as DNA, the CDR3 is TGTGCCAGCAGCTGGGGCTCGGGACAGGTATACGAGCAGTACTTC. Encoded protein: CASSWGSGQVYEQYF.

The chain joins TRBV12-3 or TRBV12-4 to TRBJ1-5, with D unclear. The CDR3 spans 15 residues. Trimming stripped 2 bases from V and 3 bases from J, with 11 bases between. For the CDR3, the DNA is TGTGCCAGCAGTTTAAGGTCAGCCTTCAATCAGCCCCAGCATTTT. The encoded protein is CASSLRSAFNQPQHF.

V gene TRBV29-1 combines with J gene TRBJ1-1; D is ambiguous. Germline-derived CDR1 and CDR2 are SQVTM and ANQGSEA. The length of the CDR3 is 13 residues. V shed 2 bases and J shed 2 bases, with 9 bases lying between them. The CDR3 region has the DNA TGCAGCGTTGAACTTCAGCTCAACACTGAAGCTTTCTTT. Translation gives CSVELQLNTEAFF.

The sample holds a few counts of this clonotype. This chain connects TRBV30 to TRBJ1-2; tentatively, D is TRBD1 (5 bases). The CDR3 sequence is 11 residues long. The germline V and J ends were trimmed by 1 base and 8 bases, with 8 bases remaining between them. The germline CDR1 and CDR2 sequences are GTSNPN and SVGIG (reference sequence). As DNA, the CDR3 is TGTGCCTGGAGTGGGGACTTCGGCTACACCTTC. Translating it yields CAWSGDFGYTF.

This clonotype has a count of ten or more. V gene TRBV7-2 combines with J gene TRBJ1-2; 10 bases map to TRBD1. V was pared by 5 bases and J by 8 bases, with 5 bases of the junction left unmatched. The CDR3 is 13 residues long. Germline CDR1 and CDR2: SGHTA and FQGNSA. CDR3 amino acids: CASSRQGAGGYTF. The CDR3, as DNA: TGTGCCAGCAGCCGACAGGGGGCGGGGGGCTACACCTTC.

The chain has TRBV4-3 and TRBJ2-3; D is perhaps TRBD2 (5 bases). This CDR3 contains 17 residues. Looked up from germline, CDR1 is LGHNA and CDR2 is YSLEER. V lost 2 bases, J lost 3 bases, and 18 bases lay in between. The DNA for the CDR3 is TGCGCCAGCAGCCAATCCCCGCTAGCCGGGGAAACAGATACGCAGTATTTT. It specifies CASSQSPLAGETDTQYF.

This chain joins TRBV5-4 and TRBJ2-7; 10 bases align to TRBD2. The germline CDR1 and CDR2 sequences are SGHNT and YYREEE (reference sequence). Trimming removed 4 bases from V and 3 bases from J; junction bases left unmatched: 19. The CDR3 length is 19 residues. The CDR3, as DNA: TGTGCCAGCAGCCAACTCAGACTAGCGGGCGGCCCTGCGAACTACGAGCAGTACTTC. As protein: CASSQLRLAGGPANYEQYF. Based on the CDR3 plus reference TRBV5-4 and TRBJ2-7, the full variable domain is ETGVTQSPTHLIKTRGQQVTLRCSSQSGHNTVSWYQQALGQGPQFIFQYYREEENGRGNFPPRFSGLQFPNYSSELNVNALELDDSALYLCASSQLRLAGGPANYEQYFGPGTRLTVT.

This clonotype came up many times. The chain has TRBV11-2 and TRBJ2-5; D may correspond to TRBD1 or TRBD2 (5 bases each). V was cut by 6 bases and J by 5 bases, with 13 bases left in between. CDR1 and CDR2 from the germline V gene are SGHAT and FQNNGV. The CDR3 is 13 residues long. CDR3 nucleotides: TGTGCCAGCAGTGGGACGGCCGGGGAGACCCAGTACTTC. Amino acid sequence: CASSGTAGETQYF.

J is TRBJ2-2 and V is TRBV28, with D possibly being TRBD2 (5 bases). V lost 3 bases and J lost 3, with 8 bases in between. The CDR3 loop spans 14 amino acids. In germline, CDR1 is MDHEN, CDR2 SYDVKM. The DNA of the CDR3 is TGTGCCAGCAGTTTTCGGGGTTACACCGGGGAGCTGTTTTTT. This codes for CASSFRGYTGELFF.

In this sample, this clonotype turned up many times. This chain links TRBV29-1 with TRBJ1-1, with no clear D. The CDR3 is 13 amino acids. With 1 base removed from V and 5 bases from J, the gap between germline ends came to 11 bases. From germline, CDR1 is SQVTM and CDR2 ANQGSEA. The CDR3 DNA sequence: TGCAGCGTTGAAGGGGCTGTGGGGACTGAAGCTTTCTTT. Its protein is CSVEGAVGTEAFF.

This clonotype was detected only a few times. The rearrangement links TRBV2 to TRBJ2-1; TRBD1 agrees at 9 bases. The CDR3 length is 13 residues. V lost 5 bases and J lost 8; bases outside the gene matches: 4. CDR1 is SNHLY and CDR2 is FYNNEI in the germline V gene. CDR3 bases: TGTGCCAGCAGTCAGGACAGGGGCGATGAGCAGTTCTTC. Residues: CASSQDRGDEQFF.

The sample holds a few counts of this clonotype. It may be a read error: a sequence one base away is much more abundant. The chain is built from TRBV28 and TRBJ1-2; maybe TRBD1 (6 bases). The V and J ends lost 4 bases and 4 bases respectively, with 10 bases between them. The germline gives CDR1 MDHEN, CDR2 SYDVKM. This CDR3 spans 13 amino acids. The CDR3 loop is CASSSRGGYGYTF. The CDR3 nucleotides are TGTGCCAGCAGTTCGAGAGGGGGCTATGGCTACACCTTC.

This clonotype has more than one count but fewer than ten. The rearrangement joins TRBV19 to TRBJ2-1, with D perhaps TRBD1 (6 bases). The germline V and J ends were trimmed by 0 bases and 9 bases, with 15 bases remaining between them. The CDR3 is made up of 15 amino acids. Germline V lookup: CDR1 LNHDA, CDR2 SQIVND (reference sequence). CDR3 in DNA: TGTGCCAGTAGTATAGAGACAGGCGTTAAGGGTGAGCAGTTCTTC. Translating it yields CASSIETGVKGEQFF.